This entry lists 5 T cell receptor beta chains sequenced from one sample in a study of a mutant IDH1 vaccine in newly diagnosed glioma (dated by TCRdb to the early 2020s). These receptors have no known antigen. The library was prepared using the immunoSEQ multiplex PCR assay. This is the immuneACCESS table as TCRdb keeps it, with only in-frame sequences that have V and J called. A part of the clones is gone; compared with another copy, unresolved V genes explain less than half, and the rest is unexplained. The sample records roughly 34,000 clones, 80% to 85% of which are singletons. Around 29% of the sample is in the top ten clones. What the time point label conveys for this sample: week 47, end of study. Each vaccine dose, consisting of 300 ug of a 20-mer mutant IDH1 peptide in Montanide, was administered subcutaneously with topical imiquimod. The source was PBMCs, collected from a glioma patient whose treatment included an IDH1 peptide vaccine. These receptors originate from a young man with glioma.

This clone was counted a single time. J is TRBJ1-1 and V is TRBV13, with a tentative D call TRBD1 (5 bases). This CDR3 spans 19 amino acids. Trimming shortened V by 5 bases and J by 4 bases, and 29 bases separated the two germline ends. Germline CDR1 reads PRHDT; CDR2 reads FYEKMQ (reference sequence). DNA of the CDR3: TGTGCCAGCAGCGCGGCTTTTGTGGGGGGGTTCACCAATGGCACTGAAGCTTTCTTT. It is translated as CASSAAFVGGFTNGTEAFF.

V is TRBV2 and J is TRBJ2-5; D may be TRBD1 or TRBD2 (5 bases each). Trimming removed 0 bases from V and 9 bases from J, with 11 bases in between. The CDR3 is 13 residues long. Germline V lookup: CDR1 SNHLY, CDR2 FYNNEI. The CDR3 loop is CASSEARDGAQYF. The CDR3 DNA reads TGTGCCAGCAGTGAAGCACGGGACGGGGCCCAGTACTTC.

The gene calls are TRBV11-3 and TRBJ1-1; perhaps TRBD1 as D (6 bases). V lost 1 base and J 1 base, leaving 10 bases between the germline ends. This CDR3 has 15 residues. Germline loops: CDR1 SGHNT, CDR2 YENEEA. The CDR3 region has the DNA TGTGCCAGCAGCTTAGTTAGGGGGTCGAACACTGAAGCTTTCTTT. This codes for CASSLVRGSNTEAFF.

The chain has TRBV4-3 and TRBJ2-1; 8 bases are a match to TRBD2. Unmatched junction bases numbered 5, after V lost 3 bases and J lost 7 bases. This CDR3 spans 14 amino acids. CDR1 is LGHNA, CDR2 YSLEER, per germline. CDR3 region: CASSQAGGGNEQFF. CDR3 nucleotides: TGCGCCAGCAGCCAGGCGGGGGGAGGAAATGAGCAGTTCTTC.

The chain has TRBV7-6 and TRBJ2-1, with D perhaps assigned TRBD1 or TRBD2 (5 bases each). The CDR3 sequence is 16 residues long. Trimming shortened V by 4 bases and J by 0 bases, and 13 bases separated the two germline ends. CDR1 is SGHVS and CDR2 is FNYEAQ in the germline V gene. The CDR3: CASSYGRGDSYNEQFF. The CDR3 nucleotides are TGTGCCAGCAGCTACGGCCGGGGCGACTCCTACAATGAGCAGTTCTTC.